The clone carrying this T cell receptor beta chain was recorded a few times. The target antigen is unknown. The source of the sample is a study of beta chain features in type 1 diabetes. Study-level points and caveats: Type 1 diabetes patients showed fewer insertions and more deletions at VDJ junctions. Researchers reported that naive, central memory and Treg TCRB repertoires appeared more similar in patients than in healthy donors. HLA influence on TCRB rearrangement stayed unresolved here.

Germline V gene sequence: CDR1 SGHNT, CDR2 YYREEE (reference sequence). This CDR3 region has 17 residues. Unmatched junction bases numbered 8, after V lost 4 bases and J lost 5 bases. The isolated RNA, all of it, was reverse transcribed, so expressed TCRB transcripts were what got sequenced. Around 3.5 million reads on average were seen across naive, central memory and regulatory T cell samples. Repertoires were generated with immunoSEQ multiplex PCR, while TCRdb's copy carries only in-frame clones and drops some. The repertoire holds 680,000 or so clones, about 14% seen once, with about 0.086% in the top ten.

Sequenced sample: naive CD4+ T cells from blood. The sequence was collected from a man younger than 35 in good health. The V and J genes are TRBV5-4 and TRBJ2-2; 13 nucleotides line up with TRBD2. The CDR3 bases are TGTGCCAGCAGCCGGACTAGCGGGAGTCTGGTTACCGGGGAGCTGTTTTTT. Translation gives CASSRTSGSLVTGELFF.